These 3 T cell receptor beta chains share one sample of origin, sequenced in a study of cytotoxic CD8 clonotypes in ibrutinib-treated CLL (dated by TCRdb to about 2021). The library was made by the immunoSEQ multiplex PCR assay. As stored in TCRdb, this immuneACCESS dataset retains in-frame rearrangements with V and J assigned. A fraction of the clones does not appear; measured against another copy, unresolved V genes explain less than half of the discrepancy, and the remainder lacks a known reason. This sample has 110,000 to 150,000 clones in its table, and about 72% of those were observed once. The top ten constitute around 30% of the sample. Explained via the paper, the time point label denotes: about eleven months on ibrutinib. The sample in question was PBMCs, obtained after 12 months of ibrutinib treatment. The receptors here all came from a human donor with chronic lymphocytic leukemia.

V gene TRBV2 combines with J gene TRBJ1-3; D unclear. Germline V gene lookup returns CDR1 SNHLY and CDR2 FYNNEI. The CDR3 sequence is 12 residues long. Trimming cost V 4 bases and J 4 bases, with 5 bases left between them. CDR3 nucleotides: TGTGCCAGCAGTGGTTCGGGAAACACCATATATTTT. Translation gives CASSGSGNTIYF.

The table lists this clone with a count of one. The rearrangement joins TRBV18 to TRBJ2-3, with 9 bases fitting TRBD1. The V gene's germline CDR1 is KGHSH and CDR2 LQKENI. J gave up 4 bases and V 4 bases, and 3 bases lay outside the gene matches. CDR3 length equals 14 residues. The CDR3 sequence is CASSLGQGSDTQYF. The CDR3 bases are TGTGCCAGCTCACTGGGACAGGGTTCAGATACGCAGTATTTT.

This clone was recorded only once. This chain links TRBV29-1 with TRBJ2-1, with TRBD1 matching 9 bases. The V segment lost 1 base and the J segment 8 bases; nucleotides outside the gene matches: 9. Germline lookup yields CDR1 SQVTM and CDR2 ANQGSEA. This CDR3 is built from 15 residues. CDR3 bases: TGCAGCGTTGAAGGTACAGGGGGCCCTAAGGATGAGCAGTTCTTC. As protein: CSVEGTGGPKDEQFF.